This T cell receptor beta chain was captured by sequencing in a study of T cell repertoires in cytomegalovirus infection (dated by TCRdb to about 2019). The study in broad terms: Donor HLA type was relevant to the analysis, as public TCR beta signatures indicated carriage of CMV infection together with the matching HLA type. Beyond this particular receptor, the publication reports: In the ex vivo response, HLA-C-restricted CMV-specific TCR beta clonotypes were dominant, and in two of eight donors the single most frequent clonotype came from this HLA-C-restricted group. Cumulative frequency of public TCR beta family members discriminated carriers of CMV infection plus the relevant HLA type in this cohort and an independent 352-donor cohort.

Between the V and J ends, shortened by 2 bases and 11 bases respectively, the junction contains 8 bases. The CDR3 starts with the cysteine, ends with the phenylalanine, and has 11 residues. The sequence is cut down to CDR3 DNA, 33 bases in frame from base 1. The sequencer was an Illumina HiSeq 1500. TCRdb itself trimmed the public reads at Q25 with fastp, ran MiXCR and retained productive beta chains. Each CDR3 protein appears once, grouped with its most common genes and DNA. This sample lists around 490,000 distinct CDR3 sequences; approximately 26% were detected once. The ten largest clones add up to about 13% of the sample. This clonotype was seen only once. Its target antigen remains unknown. Base qualities are not recorded, but no much larger clone differs from it by a single base. Single-read evidence is weak.

What was sequenced was PBMCs. The rearranged chain carries TRBV12-3 or TRBV12-4 and TRBJ2-3; no D gene can be assigned with confidence. The clonotype comes from a human donor in good health (CMV status not recorded). Some clones in this sample may be carry-over from other donors' samples. The CDR3 region has the sequence CASSLSHWQYF. The nucleotides are TGTGCCAGCAGTTTATCGCACTGGCAGTATTTT.